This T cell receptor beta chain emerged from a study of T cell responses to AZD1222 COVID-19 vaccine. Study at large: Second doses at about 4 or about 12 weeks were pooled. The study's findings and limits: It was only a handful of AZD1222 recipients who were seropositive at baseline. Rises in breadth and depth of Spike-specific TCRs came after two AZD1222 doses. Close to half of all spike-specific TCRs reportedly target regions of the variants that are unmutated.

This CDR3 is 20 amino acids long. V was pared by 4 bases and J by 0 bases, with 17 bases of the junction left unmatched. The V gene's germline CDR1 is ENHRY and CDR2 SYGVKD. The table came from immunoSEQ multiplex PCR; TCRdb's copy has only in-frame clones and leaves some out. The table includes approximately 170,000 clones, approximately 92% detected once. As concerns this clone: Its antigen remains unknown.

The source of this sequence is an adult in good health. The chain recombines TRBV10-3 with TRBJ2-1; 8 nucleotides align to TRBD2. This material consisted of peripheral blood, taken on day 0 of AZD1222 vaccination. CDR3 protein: CAISGESGTSVASSYNEQFF. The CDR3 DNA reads TGTGCCATCAGTGGCGAATCCGGGACTAGTGTAGCCAGCTCCTACAATGAGCAGTTCTTC.